What follows describes a single T cell receptor (beta chain). V lost 7 bases and J lost 3; bases outside the gene matches: 7. Germline V gene data show CDR1 as SGHRS and CDR2 as YFSETQ. The CDR3 covers 15 residues. As processed by the authors: Amplification from reference gene primers served as the basis for estimated nucleated cell counts. This table comes from immunoSEQ multiplex PCR, and its TCRdb copy is limited to in-frame clones, with some not included. V and J calls and clone size are as listed in that table; D and trimming were resolved from the DNA. The data contain over 200,000 clones, 65% to 90% of them singletons. The sample belongs to a study of blood T cell repertoires in COVID-19. Donors were grouped by their self-reported clinical history.

The sequenced sample was PBMCs or T cells enriched from blood (not recorded which). This chain joins TRBV5-1 and TRBJ2-2, with 9 bases that match TRBD2. The receptor's source is a woman in her forties or fifties with acute COVID-19. CDR3 sequence: CASEGSGRYTGELFF. In DNA form, the CDR3 reads TGCGCCAGCGAAGGGAGCGGGAGGTACACCGGGGAGCTGTTTTTT.